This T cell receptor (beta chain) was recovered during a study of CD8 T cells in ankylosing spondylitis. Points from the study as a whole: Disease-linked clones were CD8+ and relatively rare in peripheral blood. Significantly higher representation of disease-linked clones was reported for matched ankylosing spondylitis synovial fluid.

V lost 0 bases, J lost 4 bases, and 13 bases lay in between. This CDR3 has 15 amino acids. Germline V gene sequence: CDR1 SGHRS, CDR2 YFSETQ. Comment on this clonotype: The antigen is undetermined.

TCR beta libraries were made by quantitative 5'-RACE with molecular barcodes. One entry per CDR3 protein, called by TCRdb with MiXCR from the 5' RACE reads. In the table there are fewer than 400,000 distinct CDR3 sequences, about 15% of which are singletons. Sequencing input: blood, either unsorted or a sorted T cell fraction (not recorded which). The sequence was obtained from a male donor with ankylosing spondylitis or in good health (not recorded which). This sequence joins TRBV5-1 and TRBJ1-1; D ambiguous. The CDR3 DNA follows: TGCGCCAGCAGCTTGGAGAGGCTGGGGAGCACTGAAGCTTTCTTT. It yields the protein CASSLERLGSTEAFF.